This entry describes one T cell receptor beta chain. The record originates from a study of cytomegalovirus exposure and HLA in healthy donors. V shed 6 bases, J shed 8 bases, and the junction held 7 bases outside the gene matches. In germline, CDR1 is MNHNY, CDR2 SVGAGI (reference sequence). The CDR3 runs 13 residues. In the PCR, 60 Vbeta and 13 Jbeta primers were used. Profiling relied on immunoSEQ multiplex PCR, and the TCRdb table lists in-frame clones only, not all of them. The sample has 100,000 to 150,000 clones; 55% to 75% are singletons. The clonotype originates from a man aged 30-40 years in good health and CMV-seronegative. Sequenced material: PBMCs. The chain uses TRBV6-6 and TRBJ2-1, with TRBD2 identical over 7 bases. CDR3 protein: CASSLLAYYEQFF. The CDR3 nucleotides read TGTGCCAGCAGCCTACTAGCGTACTATGAGCAGTTCTTC.